What follows is one TCR beta chain and its context. The authors generated TCR beta cDNA through 5'RACE template switching with UMIs. For each CDR3 protein, TCRdb gives one entry from its re-call of the 5' RACE reads, without DNA. This sample carries a few hundred thousand distinct CDR3 sequences, with over 4% going to the ten biggest clones. Germline V gives CDR1 SNHLY, CDR2 FYNNEI. The CDR3 contains 14 residues. The data were taken from a study of T cells expressing NK-cell markers. The V call is TRBV2, the J call TRBJ2-2; the TCRdb call, TRBD2, lacks DNA for checking. Sequencing was performed on blood T cells: a sorted CD56 or NKG2C T cell subset, CD4+ or CD8+ T cells, or bulk PBMC T cells (not recorded which). The TCR sequence derives from a man aged 18-70 years in good health. The CDR3 loop reads CASGSGTNTGELFF.